This TCR beta chain is from a study of blood T cell repertoires in COVID-19. The overall study: Samples taken during acute and convalescent COVID-19 were collected in the United States, Italy and Spain. The cDNA or gDNA used as material had been derived from T cells, B-cell-depleted T cells, or PBMCs.

Methods used by the authors: The assay estimated nucleated cells by amplifying reference gene primers. Assay: immunoSEQ multiplex PCR; the TCRdb copy retains only in-frame clones and omits some. The V and J calls and clone size come from that table; D and trimming were worked out from the DNA. There are approximately 90,000 clones in the sample; roughly 80% occur only once, and 25% lies in the top ten. Germline loops: CDR1 SGHTA, CDR2 FQGNSA. CDR3 length: 14 amino acids. The germline V and J ends were trimmed by 0 bases and 3 bases, with 6 bases remaining between them. The rearrangement links TRBV7-2 to TRBJ2-4; D remains unclear. The sequenced sample consisted of peripheral blood. The TCR was taken from a man older than 75 with active or convalescent COVID-19. The CDR3 spells CASSLAPGKNIQYF. In DNA form, the CDR3 reads TGTGCCAGCAGCTTAGCGCCGGGCAAAAACATTCAGTACTTC.